These T cell receptor beta chains were read from a single sample in a study of T cell changes during pregnancy in multiple sclerosis. Method: immunoSEQ multiplex PCR; TCRdb's copy keeps in-frame clones and lacks some. The table lists 55,000 to 65,000 clones, 85% to 95% of them singletons. The specimen was CD4+ T cells from peripheral blood mononuclear cells, collected before pregnancy. The source of these receptors is a female donor with multiple sclerosis, enrolled in a pregnancy study. Each CDR3 is given with its conserved first and last residue. Each record gives: V gene, J gene, D gene, clone size, CDR3 DNA, CDR3 protein. D genes are given only for firm matches. Rows may omit the clone size; those that give it use once, few, many or a size class.

TRBV6-4,TRBJ2-2,TRBD2,.,TGTGCCAGCAGTGATGGTCCCTTAGCGGGAGCTTTCGGGGAGCTGTTTTTT,CASSDGPLAGAFGELFF
TRBV5-1,TRBJ2-1,TRBD2,once,TGCGCCAGCAGCTTGGTGGCGGGAGAGGGCAATGAGCAGTTCTTC,CASSLVAGEGNEQFF
TRBV11-3,TRBJ1-2,TRBD1,.,TGTGCCAGCAGCTTAGCCCTCCCCGGACAGGTCCCTCGGGGCTACACCTTC,CASSLALPGQVPRGYTF
TRBV6-6,TRBJ1-1,.,.,TGTGCCATCGCGGCAGCAACAGGGAACTCTGAAGCTTTCTTT,CAIAAATGNSEAFF
TRBV6-6,TRBJ1-2,.,once,TGTGCCAGCAGTTACTCGATTGCTACGGACAGCTATGGCTACACCTTC,CASSYSIATDSYGYTF
TRBV14,TRBJ1-4,TRBD1,.,TGTGCCAGCAGCCAAGATTCCGGGACAGGGTTTTTAAATGAAAAACTGTTTTTT,CASSQDSGTGFLNEKLFF
TRBV19,TRBJ2-5,TRBD1,.,TGTGCCAGTAGTCTAACAGGGGGTCTGGAGACCCAGTACTTC,CASSLTGGLETQYF
TRBV28,TRBJ2-7,.,.,TGTGCCAGCAGTGGGGGAGGGGGAGGGTGGAAGTTGGACGAGCAGTACTTC,CASSGGGGGWKLDEQYF
TRBV7-2,TRBJ2-1,.,once,TGTGCCAGCAGCTTAGCTGGACAAAACGCTGAGCAGTTCTTC,CASSLAGQNAEQFF
TRBV4-2,TRBJ2-7,.,.,TGTGCCAGCAGCCAAGATCCCCCGGGCTCCTACGAGCAGTACTTC,CASSQDPPGSYEQYF
TRBV29-1,TRBJ1-1,.,once,TGCAGCGTTGGAGGTTACGGGGAGAGAGGCACTGAAGCTTTCTTT,CSVGGYGERGTEAFF
TRBV6-4,TRBJ2-1,.,.,TGTGCCAGCAGTGCGGAGAGCTCCTACAATGAGCAGTTCTTC,CASSAESSYNEQFF
TRBV19,TRBJ1-1,.,once,TGTGCCAGTAGCACCACTTTCCTTACGAACACTGAAGCTTTCTTT,CASSTTFLTNTEAFF
TRBV7-9,TRBJ1-4,.,.,TGTGCCAGCAGTTCCCCCGGGGTTAATGAAAAACTGTTTTTT,CASSSPGVNEKLFF